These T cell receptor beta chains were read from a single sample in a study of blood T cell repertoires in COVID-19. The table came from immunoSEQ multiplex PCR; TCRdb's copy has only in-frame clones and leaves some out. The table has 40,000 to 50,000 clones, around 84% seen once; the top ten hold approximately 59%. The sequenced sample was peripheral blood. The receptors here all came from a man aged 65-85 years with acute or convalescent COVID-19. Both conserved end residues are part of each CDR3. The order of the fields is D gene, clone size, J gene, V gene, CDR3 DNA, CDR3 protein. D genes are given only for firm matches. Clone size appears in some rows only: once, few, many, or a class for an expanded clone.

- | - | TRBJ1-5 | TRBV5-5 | TGTGCCAGCAGCTTGGCGGGGGTTAGCAATCAGCCCCAGCATTTT | CASSLAGVSNQPQHF
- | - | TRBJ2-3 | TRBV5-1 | TGCGCCAGCAGCTTGAAGGCAAGAGGAGATACGCAGTATTTT | CASSLKARGDTQYF
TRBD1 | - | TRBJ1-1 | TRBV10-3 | TGTGCCATCAGTGATTCCCCGGACAGGGCTACTGAAGCTTTCTTT | CAISDSPDRATEAFF
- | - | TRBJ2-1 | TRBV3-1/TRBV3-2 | TGTGCCAGCACCCACGGAGGAATGCAGTTCTTC | CASTHGGMQFF
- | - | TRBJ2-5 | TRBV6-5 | TGTGCCAGCACCAGGGCGCCCCGGGAGACCCAGTACTTC | CASTRAPRETQYF
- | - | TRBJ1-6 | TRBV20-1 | TGCAGTGCTAGTAAATCCCAGGGCCGGGATAATTCACCCCTCCACTTT | CSASKSQGRDNSPLHF
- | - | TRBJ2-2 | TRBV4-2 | TGTGCCAGCAGCCTAGCTATAGAGATGTTCAACGGGGAGCTGTTTTTT | CASSLAIEMFNGELFF
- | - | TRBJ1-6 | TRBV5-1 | TGCGCCAGCAAGGAGGAAACTTCACCCCTCCACTTT | CASKEETSPLHF
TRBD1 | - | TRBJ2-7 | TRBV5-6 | TGTGCCAGCAGCCACCTGGGGACAGGGGGCAACGAGCAGTACTTC | CASSHLGTGGNEQYF
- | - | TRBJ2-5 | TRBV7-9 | TGTGCCAGCAGCTTTAGCGGAGCCCTAGGAGAAGAGACCCAGTACTTC | CASSFSGALGEETQYF
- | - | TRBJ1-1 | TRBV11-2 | TGTGCCAGCAGCCCGGGAGGCTCTGGGTGGGCTGAAGCTTTCTTT | CASSPGGSGWAEAFF
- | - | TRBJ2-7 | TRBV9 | TGTGCCAGCAGCCTAGTAGGGGGTACCTACGAGCAGTACTTC | CASSLVGGTYEQYF
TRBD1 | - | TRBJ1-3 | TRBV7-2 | TGTGCCAGCAGCTTTACAGGGGGCGACGGCTCTGGAAACACCATATATTTT | CASSFTGGDGSGNTIYF
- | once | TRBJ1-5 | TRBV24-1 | TGTGCCACCAGTGCCCCGACAGAGCGCAATCAGCCCCAGCATTTT | CATSAPTERNQPQHF
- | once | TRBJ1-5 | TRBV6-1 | TGTGCCAGCAGTGCCACAGGAGCCTTTTATAGCAATCAGCCCCAGCATTTT | CASSATGAFYSNQPQHF
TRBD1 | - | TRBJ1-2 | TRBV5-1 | TGCGCCAGCAGCTTGGGAGACAGGGGAATCGTCCGGGGCTACACCTTC | CASSLGDRGIVRGYTF
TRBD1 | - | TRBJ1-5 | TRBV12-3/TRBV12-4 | TGTGCCAGCAGTTTGACAGGGAATCAGCCCCAGCATTTT | CASSLTGNQPQHF
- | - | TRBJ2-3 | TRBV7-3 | TGTGCCAGCAGCTCGCAATTGGGACTTTACACAGATACGCAGTATTTT | CASSSQLGLYTDTQYF
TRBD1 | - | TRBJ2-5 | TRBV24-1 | TGTGCCACCAGTGACCGGGGACAGGGAAACCAAGAGACCCAGTACTTC | CATSDRGQGNQETQYF
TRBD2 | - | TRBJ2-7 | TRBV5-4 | TGTGCCAGCAGCCGGGATCTAGCGGGAGTCGAGCAGTACTTC | CASSRDLAGVEQYF
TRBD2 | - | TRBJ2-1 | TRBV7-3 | TGTGCCAGCAGCCCGCCCGATCAGCGGGACTCCTACAATGAGCAGTTCTTC | CASSPPDQRDSYNEQFF
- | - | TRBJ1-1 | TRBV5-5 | TGTGCCAGCAGCTGGGGGGTGAACACTGAAGCTTTCTTT | CASSWGVNTEAFF
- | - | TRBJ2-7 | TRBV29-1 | TGCAGCGTGGCGGGGACCTCCTACGAGCAGTACTTC | CSVAGTSYEQYF
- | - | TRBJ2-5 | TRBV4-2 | TGTGCCAGCAGCCAAGGAGGAAGAGCGGAGGAGACCCAGTACTTC | CASSQGGRAEETQYF
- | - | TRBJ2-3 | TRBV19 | TGTGCCAGTAGTATAGGGAGGTCGACAGATACGCAGTATTTT | CASSIGRSTDTQYF
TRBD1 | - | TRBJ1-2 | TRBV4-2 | TGTGCCAGCAGCCAAGATCTGGACAGGGTGGGCTATGGCTACACCTTC | CASSQDLDRVGYGYTF
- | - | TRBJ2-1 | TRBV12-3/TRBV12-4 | TGTGCCAGCAGGATGACTGCCTGGAATGAGCAGTTCTTC | CASRMTAWNEQFF
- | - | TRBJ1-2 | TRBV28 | TGTGCCACCACTGGGGCGGTGGGCTACACCTTC | CATTGAVGYTF
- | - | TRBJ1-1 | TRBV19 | TGTGCCAGTAGTCGCCCCTCAGGGGCTGAAGCTTTCTTT | CASSRPSGAEAFF
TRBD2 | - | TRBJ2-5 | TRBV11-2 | TGTGCCAGCAGCTTAGAACTAGCGGTCCAAGAGACCCAGTACTTC | CASSLELAVQETQYF
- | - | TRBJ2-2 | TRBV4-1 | TGCGCCAGCAGTCCCCTCCCAACCGCGGAGGTCGGGGAGCTGTTTTTT | CASSPLPTAEVGELFF
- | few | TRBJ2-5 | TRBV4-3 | TGCGCCAGCAGCCAAGATCCGAGGGGGGAGACCCAGTACTTC | CASSQDPRGETQYF
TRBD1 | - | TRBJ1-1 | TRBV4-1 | TGCGCCAGCAGCCTCCGACCACAGGGACAGGGTATGAACACTGAAGCTTTCTTT | CASSLRPQGQGMNTEAFF
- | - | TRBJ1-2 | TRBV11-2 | TGTGCCTCCAGGAGGGCTGGAGGGGGCTACACCTTC | CASRRAGGGYTF
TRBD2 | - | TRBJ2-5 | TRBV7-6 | TGTGCCAGCAGCTTGAGCGGGGGGGAGAAACGGGAGACCCAGTACTTC | CASSLSGGEKRETQYF
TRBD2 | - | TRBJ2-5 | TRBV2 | TGTGCCAGCAATGGTGTTAGCGGGGTCACCCAGTACTTC | CASNGVSGVTQYF
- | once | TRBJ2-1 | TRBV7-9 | TGTGCCAGCAGCTTAGCGACAGGATACGGGGCGACCAATGAGCAGTTCTTC | CASSLATGYGATNEQFF
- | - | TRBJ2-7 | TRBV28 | TGTGCCAGCTCCCGTATGGCTTCCTACGAGCAGTACTTC | CASSRMASYEQYF
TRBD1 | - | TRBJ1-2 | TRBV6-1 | TGTGCCAGCAGTGAGGGCAGGGGGCCTGGTAGTCGGCATGGCTACACCTTC | CASSEGRGPGSRHGYTF
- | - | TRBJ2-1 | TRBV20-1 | TGCAGTGCTAGTACTAGCTATGAGCAGTTCTTC | CSASTSYEQFF
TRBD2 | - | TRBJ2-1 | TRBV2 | TGTGCCAGCTCCGGACTAGCGGCCTACAATGAGCAGTTCTTC | CASSGLAAYNEQFF
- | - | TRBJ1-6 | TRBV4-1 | TGCGCCAGCAGCCAAAAAAGCCCGGGGGAGGGAATCTCTAATTCACCCCTCCACTTT | CASSQKSPGEGISNSPLHF
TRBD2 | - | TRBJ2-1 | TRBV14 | TGTGCCAGCAGCCAGACCTTGGGAGGGTATAATGAGCAGTTCTTC | CASSQTLGGYNEQFF
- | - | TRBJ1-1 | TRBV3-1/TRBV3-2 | TGTGCCAGCAGCCAAGACGGGGGGACCAACACTGAAGCTTTCTTT | CASSQDGGTNTEAFF
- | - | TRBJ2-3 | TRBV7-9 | TGTGCCAGCAGCCCGGACGGGAGTTCTGATACGCAGTATTTT | CASSPDGSSDTQYF
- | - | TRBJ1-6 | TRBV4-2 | TGTGCCAGCAGCCAACGTCCGGCGGAATATTCACCCCTCCACTTT | CASSQRPAEYSPLHF
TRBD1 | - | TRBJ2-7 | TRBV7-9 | TGTGCCAGCAGCTTTGGTCGCACAGGACAGGGAGACTTCGAGCAGTACTTC | CASSFGRTGQGDFEQYF
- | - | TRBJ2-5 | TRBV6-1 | TGTGCCAGCAGTGAAGCTTTGGGGGGCCAAGAGACCCAGTACTTC | CASSEALGGQETQYF
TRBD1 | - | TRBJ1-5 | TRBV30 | TGTGCCTGGAGTGTAGGGTCGTCAGGGGGTCAGCCCCAGCATTTT | CAWSVGSSGGQPQHF
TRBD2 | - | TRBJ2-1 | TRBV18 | TGTGCCAGCTCACCCTCCCAGACTAGCGGAGACAATGAGCAGTTCTTC | CASSPSQTSGDNEQFF
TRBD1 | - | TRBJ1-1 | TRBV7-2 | TGTGCCAGCAGCGCACAGGGGGGAACTGAAGCTTTCTTT | CASSAQGGTEAFF
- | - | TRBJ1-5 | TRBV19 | TGTGCCAGTAGGATGGAGGCCACCGATAGCAATCAGCCCCAGCATTTT | CASRMEATDSNQPQHF
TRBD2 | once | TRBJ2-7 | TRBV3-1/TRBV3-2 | TGTGCCAGCGGATGGGGACTAGCGGGACGGAAAGGAGGATCCGAGCAGTACTTC | CASGWGLAGRKGGSEQYF